This paragraph covers one TCR beta chain sequence. The data belong to a study of blood T cells in healthy people across ages. Study overall: Per every two T cells, about one barcoded beta molecule was captured by template switching.

V lost 7 bases and J lost 7, with 13 bases in between. CDR1 DFQATT and CDR2 SNEGSKA come from the germline V gene (reference sequence). This CDR3 is built from 11 residues. The authors ran a second PCR of about 6 to 11 cycles using a sample-barcoded 5' primer and a J-beta primer mix. TCRdb used MiXCR to reprocess the 5' RACE reads, holding one entry per CDR3 protein. The sample yields around 1.5 million distinct CDR3 sequences, approximately 42% seen once. The sequencing input was blood. This receptor was identified in a woman under 30 in good health. The chain has TRBV20-1 and TRBJ2-5; D ambiguous. This CDR3 reads CSGVSEGTQYF. In DNA, the CDR3 is TGCAGTGGAGTAAGTGAAGGGACCCAGTACTTC.